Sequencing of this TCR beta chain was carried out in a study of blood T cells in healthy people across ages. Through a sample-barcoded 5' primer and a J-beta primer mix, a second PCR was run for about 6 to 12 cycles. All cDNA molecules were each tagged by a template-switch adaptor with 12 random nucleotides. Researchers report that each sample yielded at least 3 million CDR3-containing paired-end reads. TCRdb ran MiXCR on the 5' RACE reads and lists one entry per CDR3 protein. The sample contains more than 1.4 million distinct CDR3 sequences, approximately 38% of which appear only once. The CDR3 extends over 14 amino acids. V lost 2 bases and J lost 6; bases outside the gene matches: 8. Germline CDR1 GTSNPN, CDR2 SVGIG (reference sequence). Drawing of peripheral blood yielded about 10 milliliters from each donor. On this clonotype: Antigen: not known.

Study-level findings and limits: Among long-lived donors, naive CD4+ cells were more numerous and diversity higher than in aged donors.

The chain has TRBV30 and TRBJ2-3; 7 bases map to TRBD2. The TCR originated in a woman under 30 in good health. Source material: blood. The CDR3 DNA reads TGTGCCTGGAGTTTAAAGCGGGGTGGTGATACGCAGTATTTT. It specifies CAWSLKRGGDTQYF.